The 17 T cell receptor beta chains presented below share a single source sample, sequenced in a study of shared clonotypes between healthy human individuals. The repertoire was sequenced with immunoSEQ multiplex PCR; TCRdb's copy has only in-frame clones and lacks some. The data contain 2,500,000 or so clones, over 85% of them singletons. Source material: naive CD4+ T cells from PBMCs. Subset noted: CD45RA+ positively selected. The receptor source for this set is a man aged 18 to 35 in good health. Some clones in this sample may be carry-over from other donors' samples.

The CDR3 loop reads CASSLAGGGVETQYF. The DNA for the CDR3 is TGTGCCAGCAGCTTAGCGGGAGGAGGAGTGGAGACCCAGTACTTC. The chain combines TRBV11-2 with TRBJ2-5; 7 bases match TRBD2. The CDR3 is 15 residues long. After removal of 1 base from V and 5 bases from J, the junction contained 7 bases not matched to a gene. CDR1 SGHAT and CDR2 FQNNGV come from the germline V gene.

V and J are TRBV28 and TRBJ1-5; 8 bases agree with TRBD1. CDR1 is MDHEN, CDR2 SYDVKM, per germline. V trimming: 5 bases; J trimming: 6 bases; junction bases outside the gene matches: 6. The CDR3 extends over 14 amino acids. The CDR3 DNA reads as TGTGCCAGCAGTCGACAGGGGTCGCGTCAGCCCCAGCATTTT. Translation: CASSRQGSRQPQHF.

V and J are TRBV5-1 and TRBJ2-7; 10 bases are a match to TRBD1. The V gene end was trimmed by 0 bases and the J gene end by 4 bases; junction bases not matched to a gene: 4. Per germline, CDR1 SGHRS and CDR2 YFSETQ. The CDR3 runs 15 residues. The chain's CDR3 is CASSLDGTGVYEQYF. The CDR3 nucleotides are TGCGCCAGCAGCTTGGACGGGACAGGGGTATACGAGCAGTACTTC. Full variable domain (outside the CDR3, taken from reference TRBV5-1 and TRBJ2-7): KAGVTQTPRYLIKTRGQQVTLSCSPISGHRSVSWYQQTPGQGLQFLFEYFSETQRNKGNFPGRFSGRQFSNSRSEMNVSTLELGDSALYLCASSLDGTGVYEQYFGPGTRLTVT.

The rearrangement joins TRBV7-9 to TRBJ1-2, with 7 bases lining up with TRBD1. V gave up 3 bases and J gave up 3 bases; unmatched junction bases: 4. CDR1 and CDR2 (germline): SEHNR, FQNEAQ (reference sequence). The CDR3 consists of 14 residues. The CDR3 DNA follows: TGTGCCAGCAGCTTCCGGGACAGATACTATGGCTACACCTTC. It codes for CASSFRDRYYGYTF.

V usage is TRBV15 and J usage is TRBJ1-1; unclear D gene. The ends were cut back, 5 bases at V and 0 bases at J, with 10 bases in the middle. The CDR3 has 14 amino acids. Per germline, CDR1 LNHNV and CDR2 YYDKDF (reference sequence). CDR3 sequence: CATSPRPLNTEAFF. The CDR3 coding sequence is TGTGCCACCAGCCCACGGCCCTTGAACACTGAAGCTTTCTTT.

The V gene is TRBV6-5, the J gene TRBJ1-2, with a tentative D call TRBD1 (6 bases). This CDR3 comprises 12 residues. V was cut by 9 bases and J by 2 bases, with 10 bases left in between. The V gene's germline CDR1 is MNHEY and CDR2 SVGAGI. CDR3 nucleotides: TGTGCCAGGGCCGGGACAAACTATGGCTACACCTTC. This codes for CARAGTNYGYTF.

The chain combines TRBV4-1 with TRBJ2-1; 9 bases line up with TRBD2. The J segment lost 9 bases and the V segment lost 0 bases, leaving 6 bases of the junction unmatched. The CDR3 spans 15 residues. Germline V lookup: CDR1 MGHRA, CDR2 YSYEKL. CDR3 DNA: TGCGCCAGCAGCCAAGATGCTAGCGGGAACTGTGAGCAGTTCTTC. Translating gives CASSQDASGNCEQFF.

The rearrangement links TRBV4-1 to TRBJ2-1; D call uncertain. Trimming left V 2 bases short and J 6 bases short, with 8 bases between. Germline V lookup: CDR1 MGHRA, CDR2 YSYEKL. The CDR3 has 13 residues. The CDR3 loop reads CASSQTIRNEQFF. The CDR3 DNA reads TGCGCCAGCAGCCAAACGATCCGCAATGAGCAGTTCTTC.

V is TRBV6-1 and J is TRBJ1-1; D unclear. The V gene lost 5 bases and the J gene lost 7 bases, with 11 bases spanning the gap. Germline V gives CDR1 MNHNS, CDR2 SASEGT. The CDR3 spans 12 residues. For the CDR3, the DNA is TGTGCCAGCAGTCCAAGTCAGGTTGAAGCTTTCTTT. Translation gives CASSPSQVEAFF.

CDR3 loop: CASSPHAGGETQYF. In DNA form, the CDR3 reads TGTGCCAGCAGCCCCCACGCGGGAGGAGAGACCCAGTACTTC. The chain carries TRBV7-3 and TRBJ2-5; TRBD2 agrees at 8 bases. Germline V gives CDR1 SGHTA, CDR2 FQGTGA. This CDR3 is 14 amino acids long. J lost 4 bases, V lost 5 bases, and 6 bases had no gene match.

The chain links TRBV7-8 to TRBJ1-5; D uncertain. The length of the CDR3 is 15 residues. CDR1 is SGHVS, CDR2 FQNEAQ, per germline. The germline V and J ends were trimmed by 2 bases and 0 bases, with 8 bases remaining between them. The CDR3, as DNA: TGTGCCAGCAGCTTACGGGGATATAGCAATCAGCCCCAGCATTTT. Translated: CASSLRGYSNQPQHF. Variable domain in full (rest from reference TRBV7-8 and TRBJ1-5): GAGVSQSPRYKVAKRGQDVALRCDPISGHVSLFWYQQALGQGPEFLTYFQNEAQLDKSGLPSDRFFAERPEGSVSTLKIQRTQQEDSAVYLCASSLRGYSNQPQHFGDGTRLSIL.

The gene calls are TRBV5-1 and TRBJ2-1; tentatively, D is TRBD1 (6 bases). Trimming took 1 base from V and 5 from J, leaving 13 bases between them. Germline V gene lookup returns CDR1 SGHRS and CDR2 YFSETQ. This CDR3 is 15 amino acids long. CDR3 region: CASSLQGNSDNEQFF. CDR3 DNA sequence: TGCGCCAGCAGCTTGCAGGGGAATTCTGACAATGAGCAGTTCTTC. The whole variable domain, filled in from reference TRBV5-1 and TRBJ2-1, reads KAGVTQTPRYLIKTRGQQVTLSCSPISGHRSVSWYQQTPGQGLQFLFEYFSETQRNKGNFPGRFSGRQFSNSRSEMNVSTLELGDSALYLCASSLQGNSDNEQFFGPGTRLTVL.

A note on this clone: Within the sample, other DNA sequences also encode this same CDR3. This chain links TRBV9 with TRBJ2-1; 8 bases align to TRBD1. CDR1 SGDLS and CDR2 YYNGEE come from the germline V gene. The J segment lost 7 bases and the V segment lost 5 bases, leaving 5 bases of the junction unmatched. The CDR3 length is 13 residues. CDR3 coding DNA: TGTGCCAGCAGTCGTGACAGGGGAAATGAGCAGTTCTTC. It codes for CASSRDRGNEQFF.

The rearrangement joins TRBV13 to TRBJ2-7, with D maybe TRBD1 (6 bases). CDR1 and CDR2 (germline): PRHDT, FYEKMQ (reference sequence). There are 15 residues in the CDR3. V shed 5 bases and J shed 0 bases, with 14 bases lying between them. CDR3: CASSEGTRSSYEQYF. In DNA form, the CDR3 reads TGTGCCAGCAGCGAAGGGACACGGAGCTCCTACGAGCAGTACTTC.

The V and J genes are TRBV7-2 and TRBJ2-1, with 9 bases aligning to TRBD2. Germline values: CDR1 SGHTA, CDR2 FQGNSA. The CDR3 has 15 residues. Trimming at V came to 0 bases and at J to 7 bases, leaving 4 bases not matched to a gene. DNA of the CDR3: TGTGCCAGCAGCTTAGCGCGGGAGGGCCCGAATGAGCAGTTCTTC. This translates into CASSLAREGPNEQFF.

The V and J genes are TRBV7-9 and TRBJ2-7; D is perhaps TRBD2 (6 bases). This CDR3 spans 12 amino acids. The V gene lost 5 bases and the J gene lost 9 bases, with 14 bases spanning the gap. The V gene's germline CDR1 is SEHNR and CDR2 FQNEAQ (reference sequence). CDR3 nucleotide sequence: TGTGCCAGCAGCCCGGGGGAGGTACCGCAGTACTTC. Amino acids: CASSPGEVPQYF.

The table lists this clone with a count of one. The V call is TRBV7-7, the J call TRBJ2-3; D call uncertain. This CDR3 is 14 amino acids long. CDR1 and CDR2 from the germline V gene are SSHAT and FNYEAQ (reference sequence). V lost 1 base and J 0 bases, leaving 5 bases between the germline ends. The CDR3 bases are TGTGCCAGCAGCTTAGACCGTAGCACAGATACGCAGTATTTT. Residues: CASSLDRSTDTQYF.